This TCR beta chain comes out of a study of T cell changes during pregnancy in multiple sclerosis. Assay used: immunoSEQ multiplex PCR; TCRdb lists only in-frame clones, some missing. The table includes 50,000 to 70,000 clones, roughly 90% detected once. Looked up from germline, CDR1 is PRHDT and CDR2 is FYEKMQ (reference sequence). J was trimmed by 0 bases and V by 3 bases; bases with no gene match: 11. CDR3 length: 19 amino acids. Sequenced here: CD8+ T cells from peripheral blood mononuclear cells, sampled before pregnancy. The V and J genes are TRBV13 and TRBJ2-6, with TRBD1 matching over 7 bases. The receptor was derived from a female donor with multiple sclerosis, enrolled in a pregnancy study. The CDR3, as DNA: TGTGCCAGCAGCTTCCTACCCGGGACAGATAGCTCTGGGGCCAACGTCCTGACTTTC. It specifies CASSFLPGTDSSGANVLTF.